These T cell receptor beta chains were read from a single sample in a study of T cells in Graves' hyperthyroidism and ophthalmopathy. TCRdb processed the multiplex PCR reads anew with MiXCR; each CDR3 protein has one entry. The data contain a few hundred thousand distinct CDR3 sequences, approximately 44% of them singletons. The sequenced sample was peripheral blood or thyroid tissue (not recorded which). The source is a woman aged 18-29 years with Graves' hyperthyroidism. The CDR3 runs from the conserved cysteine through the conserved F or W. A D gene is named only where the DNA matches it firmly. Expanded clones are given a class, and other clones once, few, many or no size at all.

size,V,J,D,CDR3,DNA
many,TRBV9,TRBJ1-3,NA,CASSVVGGPGNTIYF,TGTGCCAGCAGCGTAGTGGGGGGACCTGGAAACACCATATATTTT
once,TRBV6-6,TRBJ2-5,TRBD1,CASSSRDSQPQYF,TGTGCCAGCAGTTCCCGGGACAGTCAGCCCCAGTACTTC
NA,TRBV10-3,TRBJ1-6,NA,CAISESGLVESPLHF,TGTGCCATCAGTGAGTCGGGGCTAGTGGAATCACCCCTCCACTTT
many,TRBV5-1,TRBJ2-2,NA,CASSLWQSNTGELFF,TGCGCCAGCAGCTTGTGGCAGTCCAACACCGGGGAGCTGTTTTTT
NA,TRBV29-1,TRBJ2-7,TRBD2,CKLAGEVGTYEQYF,TGCAAGCTAGCGGGAGAGGTAGGCACCTACGAGCAGTACTTC
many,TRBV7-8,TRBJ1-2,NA,CASSLEALNYGYTF,TGTGCCAGCAGCCTTGAAGCCCTAAACTATGGCTACACCTTC
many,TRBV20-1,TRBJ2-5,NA,CAVWGKETQYF,TGTGCCGTTTGGGGAAAAGAGACCCAGTACTTC
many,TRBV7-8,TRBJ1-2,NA,CASSLEGDYTF,TGTGCCAGCAGCTTAGAGGGAGACTACACCTTC
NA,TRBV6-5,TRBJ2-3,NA,CASSYSRADTQYF,TGTGCCAGCAGTTACTCGAGAGCAGATACGCAGTATTTT
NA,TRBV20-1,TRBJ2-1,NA,CSARVWTEQFF,TGCAGTGCTAGAGTATGGACTGAGCAGTTCTTC
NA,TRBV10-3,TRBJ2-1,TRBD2,CASTGWGGADEQFF,TGTGCCAGCACGGGGTGGGGAGGGGCTGATGAGCAGTTCTTC
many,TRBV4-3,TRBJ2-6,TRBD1,CASSDRDRGLPLSGANVLTF,TGCGCCAGCAGCGACCGGGACAGGGGTTTACCCCTCTCTGGGGCCAACGTCCTGACTTTC
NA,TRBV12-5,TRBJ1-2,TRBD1,CASGNRVDRGGFTF,TGTGCTAGTGGAAATAGGGTAGACAGGGGTGGCTTCACCTTC
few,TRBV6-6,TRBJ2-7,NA,CASSYGADPSEQYF,TGTGCCAGCAGTTACGGGGCGGACCCCTCCGAGCAGTACTTC
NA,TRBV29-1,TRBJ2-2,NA,CSSGHRFEVNTGELFF,TGCAGTTCGGGACATCGTTTCGAAGTGAACACCGGGGAGCTGTTTTTT
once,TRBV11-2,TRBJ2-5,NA,CASSPVGATQETQYF,TGTGCCAGCAGCCCGGTTGGCGCTACACAAGAGACCCAGTACTTC
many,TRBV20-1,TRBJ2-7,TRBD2,CSAAVGGGPNEQYF,TGCAGTGCTGCCGTGGGGGGAGGGCCAAACGAGCAGTACTTC
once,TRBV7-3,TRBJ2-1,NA,CASSLGPDSEQFF,TGTGCCAGCAGCTTAGGACCAGACAGTGAGCAGTTCTTC
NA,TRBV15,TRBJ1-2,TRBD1,CATSSFGQGVGYGYTF,TGTGCCACCAGCAGCTTCGGACAGGGGGTGGGGTATGGCTACACCTTC
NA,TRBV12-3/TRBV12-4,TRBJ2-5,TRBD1,CASRGGSETQYF,TGTGCCAGCAGAGGGGGCAGCGAGACCCAGTACTTC
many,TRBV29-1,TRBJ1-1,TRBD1,CSVYTGADTEAFF,TGCAGCGTTTACACAGGGGCTGACACTGAAGCTTTCTTT
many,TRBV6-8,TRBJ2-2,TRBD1,CASSYSGQGPEGTGELFF,TGTGCCAGCAGTTACTCAGGACAGGGGCCAGAAGGTACCGGGGAGCTGTTTTTT
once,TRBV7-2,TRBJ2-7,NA,CASSLEKDF,TGTGCCAGCAGCTTAGAGAAGGACTTC
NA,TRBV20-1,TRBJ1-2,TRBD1,CSARFDREGGYTF,TGCAGTGCTAGATTCGACAGGGAGGGGGGCTACACCTTC
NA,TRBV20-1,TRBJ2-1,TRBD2,CSARFPSGNNEQFF,TGCAGTGCTAGATTCCCTAGCGGGAATAATGAGCAGTTCTTC
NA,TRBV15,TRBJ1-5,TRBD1,CATSRDQGDNQPQHF,TGTGCCACCAGCAGAGATCAGGGGGATAATCAGCCCCAGCATTTT
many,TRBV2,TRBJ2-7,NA,CASSRQPNYEQYF,TGTGCCAGCAGCCGGCAGCCTAACTACGAGCAGTACTTC
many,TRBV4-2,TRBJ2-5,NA,CASSQDRTAQETQYF,TGTGCCAGCAGCCAAGATCGAACGGCACAAGAGACCCAGTACTTC
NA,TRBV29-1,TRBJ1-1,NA,CSFGRYTEAFF,TGCAGCTTTGGGCGGTACACTGAAGCTTTCTTT
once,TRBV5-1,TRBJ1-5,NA,CASSPEIRGGQPQHF,TGTGCCAGCAGCCCAGAGATTAGGGGGGGTCAGCCCCAGCATTTT
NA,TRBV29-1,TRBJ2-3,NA,CSVVAREWADTQYF,TGCAGCGTTGTGGCCCGGGAGTGGGCAGATACGCAGTATTTT
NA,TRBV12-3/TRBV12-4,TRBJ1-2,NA,CASSLAHSRDDGYTF,TGTGCCAGCAGTTTGGCCCATAGCAGGGATGATGGCTACACCTTC
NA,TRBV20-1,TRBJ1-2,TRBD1,CSAGSGQGDSYGYTF,TGCAGTGCTGGATCGGGGCAGGGGGACTCCTATGGCTACACCTTC
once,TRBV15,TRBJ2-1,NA,CATSRDYGFEQFF,TGTGCCACCAGCAGAGATTACGGGTTTGAGCAGTTCTTC
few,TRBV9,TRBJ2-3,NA,CASSSRLVSTDTQYF,TGTGCCAGCAGCTCTCGACTAGTGAGCACAGATACGCAGTATTTT
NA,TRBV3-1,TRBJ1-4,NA,CASSQVGSTEKLFF,TGTGCCAGCAGCCAAGTGGGGAGCACTGAAAAACTGTTTTTT
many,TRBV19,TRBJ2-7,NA,CASSMAAESSYEQYF,TGTGCCAGTAGTATGGCAGCGGAAAGCTCCTACGAGCAGTACTTC
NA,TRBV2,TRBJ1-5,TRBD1,CALSRDRDVSQPQHF,TGTGCCCTATCCCGGGACAGGGACGTGAGTCAGCCCCAGCATTTT
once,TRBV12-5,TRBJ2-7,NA,CASGLGGGPYGQYF,TGTGCTAGTGGTTTGGGAGGGGGACCCTACGGGCAGTACTTC
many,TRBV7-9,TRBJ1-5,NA,CASSARDISNQPQHF,TGTGCCAGCAGCGCCCGGGACATTAGCAATCAGCCCCAGCATTTT
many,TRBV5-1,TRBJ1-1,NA,CASSLVSGQWSEAFF,TGCGCCAGCAGCTTGGTCTCGGGACAATGGAGTGAAGCTTTCTTT
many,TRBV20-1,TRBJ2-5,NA,CSARFGQETQYF,TGCAGTGCTAGGTTTGGCCAAGAGACCCAGTACTTC